This TCR beta chain was obtained from a study of T cell changes during pregnancy in multiple sclerosis. The CDR3 is made up of 18 amino acids. The V gene end was trimmed by 0 bases and the J gene end by 0 bases; junction bases not matched to a gene: 4. Germline V gene sequence: CDR1 MGHRA, CDR2 YSYEKL. Clones were read by immunoSEQ multiplex PCR, and TCRdb kept only the in-frame ones, dropping some. The top ten hold roughly 1.5% of the sample, which has about 64,000 clones, about nine tenths seen once. This clone was seen only once. V gene TRBV4-1 combines with J gene TRBJ2-1, with 11 bases lining up with TRBD2. Source: peripheral blood, taken in the second trimester of pregnancy. This receptor was identified in a female donor with multiple sclerosis, enrolled in a pregnancy study. This CDR3 reads CASSQEGLAESSYNEQFF. Written as DNA, the CDR3 is TGCGCCAGCAGCCAAGAGGGACTAGCGGAAAGCTCCTACAATGAGCAGTTCTTC.